Each of the 29 T cell receptor beta chains below was sequenced from the same sample in a study of T cells in Graves' hyperthyroidism and ophthalmopathy. There were TCR beta CDR3 regions amplified from RNA transcripts. The TCR CDR3 was amplified in a first-round RT-PCR using the HTBI primer set. One entry per CDR3 protein results from TCRdb running MiXCR on the multiplex PCR reads. The sample shows 530,000 or so distinct CDR3 sequences, more than 45% of them seen only once. The sequenced sample consisted of peripheral blood or thyroid tissue (not recorded which). Receptors were obtained from a woman aged 18-29 years with Graves' hyperthyroidism.

The chain couples TRBV7-9 to TRBJ1-2, with 7 positions matching TRBD1. Trimming took 4 bases from V and 6 from J; bases not matched to a gene: 11. This CDR3 has 15 residues. Germline lookup yields CDR1 SEHNR and CDR2 FQNEAQ (reference sequence). This CDR3 is CASSYSGRDRHGYTF. CDR3 in DNA: TGTGCCAGCAGCTATAGCGGGAGGGACAGACATGGCTACACCTTC.

This clonotype has a handful of counts. The V and J genes are TRBV18 and TRBJ2-7, with unresolved D. With 2 bases removed from V and 3 bases from J, the gap between germline ends came to 5 bases. Looked up from germline, CDR1 is KGHSH and CDR2 is LQKENI. The CDR3 is 12 residues long. The CDR3 DNA reads TGTGCCAGCTCACCAAACAACTACGAGCAGTACTTC. Its protein is CASSPNNYEQYF.

The table lists this clonotype with many counts. The chain is built from TRBV20-1 and TRBJ1-1, with TRBD1 as a possible D gene (6 bases). CDR3 length equals 13 residues. The ends were cut back, 3 bases at V and 4 bases at J, with 12 bases in the middle. Germline loops: CDR1 DFQATT, CDR2 SNEGSKA (reference sequence). Written as DNA, the CDR3 is TGCAGTGCTAGTAGCGGGGGCTTCACTGAAGCTTTCTTT. Protein sequence: CSASSGGFTEAFF.

The chain combines TRBV24-1 with TRBJ1-3; D remains unclear. CDR1 KGHDR and CDR2 SFDVKD come from the germline V gene. Trimming removed 1 base from V and 12 bases from J, with 3 bases in between. This CDR3 is built from 10 residues. The CDR3 is CATSDFDIYF. As DNA, the CDR3 is TGTGCCACCAGTGATTTCGACATATATTTT.

This clonotype occurred many times. This chain links TRBV27 with TRBJ2-7; D remains unclear. V lost 2 bases, J lost 3 bases, and 8 bases lay in between. Germline lookup yields CDR1 MNHEY and CDR2 SMNVEV (reference sequence). This CDR3 has 13 amino acids. CDR3 loop: CASSLRVLYEQYF. In DNA form, the CDR3 reads TGTGCCAGCAGTTTACGTGTACTCTACGAGCAGTACTTC.

About this clonotype: A much larger clone lies one base from this, so it may be a read error. The chain employs TRBV7-2 and TRBJ1-4; TRBD1 matches at 7 bases. The germline gives CDR1 SGHTA, CDR2 FQGNSA. This CDR3 is built from 15 residues. The ends lost 5 bases at V and 7 bases at J; junction bases unmatched: 10. As DNA, the CDR3 is TGTGCCAGCAGCAGGCCGAGACAGGGAGGTGAAAAACTGTTTTTT. Its protein is CASSRPRQGGEKLFF.

The genes are TRBV14 and TRBJ2-5; D not certain. Germline lookup yields CDR1 SGHDN and CDR2 FVKESK. This CDR3 contains 15 residues. The DNA for the CDR3 is TGTGCGAACGGGCTGAGCGAGACCTACCAAGAGACCCAGTACTTC. Its protein product is CANGLSETYQETQYF. The full variable domain, completed using reference TRBV14 and TRBJ2-5, is EAGVTQFPSHSVIEKGQTVTLRCDPISGHDNLYWYRRVMGKEIKFLLHFVKESKQDESGMPNNRFLAERTGGTYSTLKVQPAELEDSGVYFCANGLSETYQETQYFGPGTRLLVL.

This chain uses TRBV7-2 with TRBJ2-3; TRBD2 agrees at 12 bases. With 4 bases clipped from V and 6 bases from J, the junction kept 11 bases outside the gene matches. The CDR3 is 17 amino acids. Germline V lookup: CDR1 SGHTA, CDR2 FQGNSA. CDR3 sequence reads: CASSSTSGSFHPDTQYF. In nucleotides, the CDR3 is TGTGCCAGCAGCTCGACTAGCGGGAGCTTTCATCCTGATACGCAGTATTTT.

The J gene is TRBJ1-5, the V gene TRBV29-1; no definite D call. V was clipped by 4 bases and J by 14 bases, with 21 bases between them. Germline V CDR1 and CDR2: SQVTM, ANQGSEA. This CDR3 has 13 residues. The CDR3 loop reads CSVGTSGRAYEHF. In DNA form, the CDR3 reads TGCAGCGTTGGGACTAGCGGGAGGGCCTACGAGCATTTT.

This sequence joins TRBV29-1 and TRBJ2-7; a weak D match, TRBD2 (6 bases). The CDR3 is 13 residues long. The germline CDR1 and CDR2 sequences are SQVTM and ANQGSEA. V was clipped by 5 bases and J by 2 bases, with 13 bases between them. CDR3 nucleotide sequence: TGCAGCGTTAGTGGTGGCGGGGCCTACGAGCAGTACTTC. Translation: CSVSGGGAYEQYF.

The chain couples TRBV7-3 to TRBJ2-5; possibly TRBD2 for D (6 bases). Looked up from germline, CDR1 is SGHTA and CDR2 is FQGTGA. V dropped 1 base and J dropped 7 bases, with 16 bases sitting between them. This CDR3 comprises 15 residues. DNA for the CDR3: TGTGCCAGCAGCTTAAGTGGTAGCGGTTCGGGGACCCAGTACTTC. Translated, it gives CASSLSGSGSGTQYF.

Only a few counts were recorded for this clonotype. V usage is TRBV27 and J usage is TRBJ1-1; D gene unclear. This CDR3 is 13 amino acids long. Germline lookup yields CDR1 MNHEY and CDR2 SMNVEV (reference sequence). Trimming left V 9 bases short and J 0 bases short, with 11 bases between. CDR3 region: CASKRKMNTEAFF. The CDR3 DNA sequence: TGTGCCAGTAAAAGGAAGATGAACACTGAAGCTTTCTTT.

This clonotype was seen at least ten times. V gene TRBV7-8 combines with J gene TRBJ2-7, with D perhaps TRBD2 (5 bases). The germline V gene has CDR1 SGHVS and CDR2 FQNEAQ. The CDR3 has 17 residues. Trimming shortened V by 4 bases and J by 4 bases, and 23 bases separated the two germline ends. The CDR3 loop reads CASSSPLVSGTRYEQYF. The DNA for the CDR3 is TGTGCCAGCAGCTCCCCGCTGGTGAGCGGCACTCGATACGAGCAGTACTTC.

This clonotype has ten or more counts. This chain uses TRBV6-1 with TRBJ1-1; 11 positions agree with TRBD1. This CDR3 has 12 residues. CDR1 is MNHNS, CDR2 SASEGT, per germline. The ends lost 7 bases at V and 10 bases at J; junction bases unmatched: 5. CDR3 protein: CASKGQGVLAFF. Here the CDR3 DNA reads TGTGCCAGCAAGGGACAGGGGGTTTTAGCTTTCTTT.

The gene calls are TRBV20-1 and TRBJ1-1, with D hard to call. The V gene lost 8 bases and the J gene lost 1 base, with 8 bases spanning the gap. The germline V gene has CDR1 DFQATT and CDR2 SNEGSKA (reference sequence). The CDR3 spans 11 residues. The CDR3 DNA reads as TGCAGTTTGACCCAGAACACTGAAGCTTTCTTT. It encodes CSLTQNTEAFF.

The chain carries TRBV10-2 and TRBJ1-4, with TRBD1 identical over 8 bases. V lost 7 bases and J lost 5; bases outside the gene matches: 3. Looked up from germline, CDR1 is WSHSY and CDR2 is SAAADI. This CDR3 comprises 13 residues. Here the CDR3 reads CASTDRENEKLFF. The CDR3 bases are TGCGCCAGCACGGACAGGGAAAATGAAAAACTGTTTTTT.

This clonotype occurred a few times. The V call is TRBV6-4, the J call TRBJ2-6; D not resolved. The length of the CDR3 is 17 residues. The V end was cut by 0 bases, the J end by 0 bases, with 9 bases between. Germline assignment: CDR1 MRHNA and CDR2 SNTAGT. CDR3 region: CASSDSSVLSGANVLTF. CDR3 nucleotide sequence: TGTGCCAGCAGTGACTCTTCGGTACTCTCTGGGGCCAACGTCCTGACTTTC.

At least ten counts were recorded for this clonotype. V usage is TRBV7-3 and J usage is TRBJ1-1, with D hard to call. This CDR3 is built from 16 residues. V lost 2 bases to trimming and J lost 5 bases, with 18 bases between them. Germline CDR1 SGHTA, CDR2 FQGTGA. CDR3 DNA sequence: TGTGCCAGCAGCTTATTGGGTCCCCGTTTAAGGACTGAAGCTTTCTTT. Translating gives CASSLLGPRLRTEAFF.

This clonotype was found many times. This rearrangement joins TRBV14 to TRBJ2-7; TRBD2 aligns across 8 bases. The V and J ends lost 5 bases and 3 bases, in that order; junction bases with no gene match: 9. This CDR3 has 15 residues. Per germline, CDR1 SGHDN and CDR2 FVKESK. CDR3 residues: CASSLGLAGYYEQYF. CDR3 sequence (DNA): TGTGCCAGCAGCTTAGGGTTAGCGGGATACTACGAGCAGTACTTC.

As for this clonotype: A junction boundary mismatches the germline segment, possibly from a read error. The rearrangement links TRBV11-3 to TRBJ2-7; 10 positions agree with TRBD2. In germline, CDR1 is SGHNT, CDR2 YENEEA. This CDR3 contains 16 residues. The CDR3 reads CASSSLLAGLIHEQYF. The DNA for the CDR3 is TGTGCCAGCAGCTCATTACTAGCGGGATTGATCCACGAACAGTACTTC.

This clonotype was recorded only once. This clone may be a read error of a much larger clone one base away. The conserved phenylalanine or tryptophan normally closing the CDR3 is absent here, so this likely arose from a read error. CDR3 sequence reads: CASSYGDRGRIAFL. The CDR3 nucleotides read TGTGCCAGCAGTTACGGAGACAGGGGGCGGATCGCTTTCCTT. J is TRBJ1-1 and V is TRBV6-6; TRBD1 matches at 10 bases. V dropped 2 bases and J dropped 11; count of bases not matched to a gene: 8. The CDR3 length is 14 residues. The germline V gene encodes CDR1 MNHNY and CDR2 SVGAGI (reference sequence).

V usage is TRBV20-1 and J usage is TRBJ2-1; 7 bases line up with TRBD1. CDR1 is DFQATT and CDR2 is SNEGSKA in the germline V gene (reference sequence). With V trimmed by 7 bases and J by 1 base, 4 bases remained unmatched. The CDR3 runs to 13 residues. The CDR3 loop reads CSGRQGSYNEQFF. In DNA form, the CDR3 reads TGCAGTGGTCGACAGGGTTCCTACAATGAGCAGTTCTTC.

The rearrangement links TRBV15 to TRBJ1-2; D is uncertain. This CDR3 region has 14 residues. V gave up 1 base and J gave up 5 bases, with 11 bases separating them. The germline V gene has CDR1 LNHNV and CDR2 YYDKDF (reference sequence). The CDR3 loop reads CATSRVKAGYGYTF. CDR3 DNA sequence: TGTGCCACCAGCAGAGTCAAGGCGGGTTATGGCTACACCTTC. Complete variable domain (other parts from reference TRBV15 and TRBJ1-2): DAMVIQNPRYQVTQFGKPVTLSCSQTLNHNVMYWYQQKSSQAPKLLFHYYDKDFNNEADTPDNFQSRRPNTSFCFLDIRSPGLGDTAMYLCATSRVKAGYGYTFGSGTRLTVV.

V is TRBV7-9 and J is TRBJ2-5, with 12 bases matching TRBD2. With V trimmed by 3 bases and J by 5 bases, 7 bases remained unmatched. There are 16 residues in the CDR3. Germline assignment: CDR1 SEHNR and CDR2 FQNEAQ (reference sequence). The CDR3 DNA reads TGTGCCAGCAGCTTGGGGGAGACTAGCGGGAGTGAGACCCAGTACTTC. Translating gives CASSLGETSGSETQYF.

This clonotype was counted many times. The chain carries TRBV12-3 or TRBV12-4 and TRBJ2-7; TRBD1 agrees at 8 bases. CDR3 length equals 14 residues. The J segment lost 5 bases and the V segment lost 3 bases, leaving 6 bases of the junction unmatched. The CDR3 here is CASSLDRAQDEQYF. The DNA of the CDR3 is TGTGCCAGCAGTTTGGACAGGGCTCAGGACGAGCAGTACTTC.

The chain combines TRBV6-2 or TRBV6-3 with TRBJ1-5; D uncertain. Looked up from germline, CDR1 is MNHEY and CDR2 is SVGEGT. V gave up 2 bases and J gave up 11 bases, with 13 bases separating them. CDR3 length: 13 residues. DNA of the CDR3: TGTGCCAGCAGTTACAGGGAAGCGGAGACCCAGCATTTT. Translation: CASSYREAETQHF.

This clonotype showed up many times. V is TRBV20-1 and J is TRBJ2-5, with 15 nucleotides matching TRBD2. The CDR3 runs to 18 residues. The J segment lost 3 bases and the V segment lost 5 bases, leaving 13 bases of the junction unmatched. Germline V gene data show CDR1 as DFQATT and CDR2 as SNEGSKA (reference sequence). CDR3: CSAPLPRTSGRAEETQYF. The CDR3 coding sequence is TGCAGTGCTCCCCTGCCCCGGACTAGCGGGAGGGCCGAAGAGACCCAGTACTTC.

This clonotype was observed a handful of times. The chain combines TRBV4-1 with TRBJ2-7, with 12 bases lining up with TRBD2. CDR3 length: 16 residues. Germline CDR1 MGHRA, CDR2 YSYEKL. The V and J ends lost 1 base and 3 bases, in that order; junction bases with no gene match: 4. The CDR3 protein is CASSQGGLAGIYEQYF. The CDR3 nucleotides read TGCGCCAGCAGCCAAGGGGGACTAGCGGGCATCTACGAGCAGTACTTC.

This clonotype was detected many times. The V and J genes are TRBV9 and TRBJ1-6, with TRBD1 as a possible D gene (5 bases). Trimming shortened V by 0 bases and J by 7 bases, and 8 bases separated the two germline ends. This CDR3 is 14 amino acids long. CDR1 SGDLS and CDR2 YYNGEE come from the germline V gene. The CDR3 sequence: CASSVETGNSPLHF. Here the CDR3 DNA reads TGTGCCAGCAGCGTAGAAACAGGCAATTCACCCCTCCACTTT.